A selection of T cell receptor beta chains follows, all from one sample in a study of control samples from healthy donors and cancer patients. Libraries were prepared by immunoSEQ multiplex PCR; TCRdb keeps only in-frame clonotypes and omits some of them. Of some 150,000 clones in the sample, about 94% were seen once. The sample comprised blood. These receptors all stem from a man aged 50 to 59 in good health. The CDR3 runs from the conserved cysteine through the conserved F or W. The order of the fields is CDR3 protein, V gene, J gene, clone size, D gene. D genes are given only for firm matches. Clone size is shown for a subset of rows, as once, few, many or a class of expanded clone.

CASSILAGGVNQPQHF	TRBV19	TRBJ1-5	-	TRBD1
CAIRGGQSTDTQYF	TRBV10-3	TRBJ2-3	-	-
CASSRQGGNQPQHF	TRBV6-5	TRBJ1-5	-	TRBD1
CASSLEGGTSELF	TRBV7-9	TRBJ2-3	-	TRBD2
CASSQYGLAENTGELFF	TRBV3-1/TRBV3-2	TRBJ2-2	-	TRBD2
CASSSQGSGELFF	TRBV12-3/TRBV12-4	TRBJ2-2	-	TRBD1
CASSLKGYNEQFF	TRBV19	TRBJ2-1	-	-
CASSRRPYEQYF	TRBV3-1/TRBV3-2	TRBJ2-7	-	-
CASNPRGLRNTEAFF	TRBV3-1/TRBV3-2	TRBJ1-1	-	TRBD1
CASTRTGRTNYEQYF	TRBV6-5	TRBJ2-7	-	-
CASSPTSGLYEQYF	TRBV7-3	TRBJ2-7	-	TRBD2
CASSPGISNYGYTF	TRBV11-2	TRBJ1-2	-	-
CASSGYGAFF	TRBV2	TRBJ1-1	-	-
CAPTPPSYTQYF	TRBV24-1	TRBJ2-3	-	-
CASSWPSAPNQPQHF	TRBV19	TRBJ1-5	-	-
CASSERGQGEAFF	TRBV6-1	TRBJ1-1	-	-
CASSLSEAYEQYF	TRBV4-2	TRBJ2-7	-	-
CATRLTALGTNEKLFF	TRBV27	TRBJ1-4	-	-
CASRPPGVSNQPQHF	TRBV2	TRBJ1-5	-	-
CASSEYVQFF	TRBV2	TRBJ2-1	-	-
CASSSQGGANEQYF	TRBV7-8	TRBJ2-7	-	-
CASSASGTGNTEAFF	TRBV2	TRBJ1-1	-	TRBD1
CASRPGEGVSQPQHF	TRBV5-1	TRBJ1-5	-	-
CASSPSGYGNQPQHF	TRBV18	TRBJ1-5	-	-
CSARTGGLEAFF	TRBV29-1	TRBJ1-1	-	TRBD1
CASSGRGASQETQYF	TRBV25-1	TRBJ2-5	-	TRBD2
CASKLGSFPGTEAFF	TRBV5-8	TRBJ1-1	-	-
CASSPTSGSYNEQFF	TRBV18	TRBJ2-1	-	TRBD2
CASSLGHSRTSGRGTDTQYF	TRBV5-1	TRBJ2-3	once	TRBD2
CASSTGQNTGELFF	TRBV5-1	TRBJ2-2	-	-
CASSRDGGYEQYF	TRBV5-1	TRBJ2-7	-	-
CATSRGGYRRFSGYTF	TRBV15	TRBJ1-2	-	-
CSVSELGGGSSNEQFF	TRBV29-1	TRBJ2-1	-	-
CASSLVTYEQYF	TRBV12-3/TRBV12-4	TRBJ2-7	-	-
CASSDQTGYTF	TRBV6-1	TRBJ1-2	-	-
CASSTLSGGGFSYEQYF	TRBV19	TRBJ2-7	-	-
CASSESTRGGLMVETQYF	TRBV6-1	TRBJ2-5	few	TRBD2
CSASDGGNTEAFF	TRBV20-1	TRBJ1-1	-	-
CAWGRIYEQYF	TRBV30	TRBJ2-7	-	-
CASRNTGLADNEQFF	TRBV25-1	TRBJ2-1	-	TRBD2
CAISRLAGDIPYEQYF	TRBV10-3	TRBJ2-7	-	TRBD2
CAWSGTSLRVTDTQYF	TRBV30	TRBJ2-3	-	TRBD2
CASSSDQGAGNTIYF	TRBV6-6	TRBJ1-3	-	TRBD1
CASSRESGRAYNEQFF	TRBV5-4	TRBJ2-1	-	TRBD2
CASSRGQGLTFF	TRBV28	TRBJ1-1	once	TRBD1
CASSPQNTQETQYF	TRBV18	TRBJ2-5	-	-
CASSLQQLNEKLFF	TRBV5-4	TRBJ1-4	-	-
CASSTDGVNQPQHF	TRBV19	TRBJ1-5	-	-
CASSSPGHTEAFF	TRBV6-5	TRBJ1-1	-	-
CASGTGLHTGELFF	TRBV28	TRBJ2-2	-	TRBD1
CASSQDLSGRSNTEAFF	TRBV3-1/TRBV3-2	TRBJ1-1	once	-
CASSGSEGAQYF	TRBV11-3	TRBJ2-5	-	-
CASSPEGYNEKLFF	TRBV5-1	TRBJ1-4	once	-
CASSLYGGVDTQYF	TRBV28	TRBJ2-3	-	-